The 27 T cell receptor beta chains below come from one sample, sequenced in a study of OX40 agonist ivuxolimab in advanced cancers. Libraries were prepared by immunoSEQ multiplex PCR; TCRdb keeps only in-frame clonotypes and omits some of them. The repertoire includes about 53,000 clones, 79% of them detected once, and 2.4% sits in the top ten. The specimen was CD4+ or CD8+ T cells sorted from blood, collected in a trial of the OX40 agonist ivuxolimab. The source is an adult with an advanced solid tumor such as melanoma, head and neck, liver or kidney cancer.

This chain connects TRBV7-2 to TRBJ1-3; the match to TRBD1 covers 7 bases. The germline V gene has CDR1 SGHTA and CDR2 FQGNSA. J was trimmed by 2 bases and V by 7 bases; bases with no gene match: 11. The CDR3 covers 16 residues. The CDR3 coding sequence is TGTGCCAGCACCCGAGATCTTGGGACAGCTGGAAACACCATATATTTT. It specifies CASTRDLGTAGNTIYF.

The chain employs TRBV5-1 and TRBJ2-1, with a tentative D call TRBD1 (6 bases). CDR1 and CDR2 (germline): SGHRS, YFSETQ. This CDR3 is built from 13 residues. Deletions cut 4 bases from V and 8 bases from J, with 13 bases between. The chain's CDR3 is CASSRPGDHEQFF. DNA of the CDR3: TGCGCCAGCAGCCGACCAGGGGACCATGAGCAGTTCTTC.

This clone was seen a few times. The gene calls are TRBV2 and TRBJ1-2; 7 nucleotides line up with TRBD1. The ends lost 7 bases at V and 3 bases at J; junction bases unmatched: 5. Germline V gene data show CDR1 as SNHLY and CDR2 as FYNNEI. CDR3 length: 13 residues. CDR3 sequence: CASIRTGDYGYTF. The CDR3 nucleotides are TGTGCCAGCATCCGTACAGGGGACTATGGCTACACCTTC.

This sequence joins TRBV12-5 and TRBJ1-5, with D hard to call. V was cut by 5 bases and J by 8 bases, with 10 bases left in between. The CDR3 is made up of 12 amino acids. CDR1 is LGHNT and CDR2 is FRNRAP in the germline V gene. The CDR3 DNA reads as TGTGCTAGTGGTCCCTGGTTAGAGCCCCAGCATTTT. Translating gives CASGPWLEPQHF.

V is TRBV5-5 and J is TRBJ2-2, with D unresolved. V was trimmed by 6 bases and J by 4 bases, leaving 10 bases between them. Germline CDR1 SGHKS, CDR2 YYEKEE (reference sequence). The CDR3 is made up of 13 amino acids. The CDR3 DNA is TGTGCCAGCAACATAGAATTCACCGGGGAGCTGTTTTTT. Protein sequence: CASNIEFTGELFF.

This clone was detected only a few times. The CDR3 DNA reads as TGTGCCAGCAGCGTAGGGGACAGGTCTAATGAAAAACTGTTTTTT. This sequence encodes CASSVGDRSNEKLFF. This chain links TRBV9 with TRBJ1-4, with 8 nucleotides matching TRBD1. CDR1 is SGDLS, CDR2 YYNGEE, per germline. The CDR3 loop spans 15 amino acids. V shed 0 bases and J 3 bases; nucleotides not matched to a gene: 1.

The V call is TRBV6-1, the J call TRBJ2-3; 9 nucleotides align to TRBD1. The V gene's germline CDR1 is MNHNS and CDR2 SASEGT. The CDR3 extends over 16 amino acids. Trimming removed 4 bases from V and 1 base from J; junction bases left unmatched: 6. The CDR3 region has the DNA TGTGCCAGCAGTGCACAAACAGGGGGCGGCACAGATACGCAGTATTTT. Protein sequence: CASSAQTGGGTDTQYF.

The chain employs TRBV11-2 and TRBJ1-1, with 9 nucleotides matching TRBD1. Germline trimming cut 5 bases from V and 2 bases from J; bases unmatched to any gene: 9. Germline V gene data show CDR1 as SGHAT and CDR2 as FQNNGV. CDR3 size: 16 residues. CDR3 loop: CASSPGGGQGNTEAFF. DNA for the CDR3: TGTGCCAGCAGCCCCGGAGGGGGACAGGGAAACACTGAAGCTTTCTTT. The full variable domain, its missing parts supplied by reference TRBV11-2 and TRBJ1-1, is EAGVAQSPRYKIIEKRQSVAFWCNPISGHATLYWYQQILGQGPKLLIQFQNNGVVDDSQLPKDRFSAERLKGVDSTLKIQPAKLEDSAVYLCASSPGGGQGNTEAFFGQGTRLTVV.

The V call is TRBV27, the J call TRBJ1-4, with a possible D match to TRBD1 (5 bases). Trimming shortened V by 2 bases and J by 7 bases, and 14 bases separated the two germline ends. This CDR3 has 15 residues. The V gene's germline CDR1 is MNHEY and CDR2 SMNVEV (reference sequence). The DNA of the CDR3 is TGTGCCAGCAGTTTACTTGGGGGAGTTGGTGAAAAACTGTTTTTT. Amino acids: CASSLLGGVGEKLFF.

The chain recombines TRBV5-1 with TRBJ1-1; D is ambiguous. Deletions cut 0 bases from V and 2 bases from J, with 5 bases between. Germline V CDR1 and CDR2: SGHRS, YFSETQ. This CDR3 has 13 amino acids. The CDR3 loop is CASSLAHNTEAFF. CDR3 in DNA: TGCGCCAGCAGCTTGGCACACAACACTGAAGCTTTCTTT.

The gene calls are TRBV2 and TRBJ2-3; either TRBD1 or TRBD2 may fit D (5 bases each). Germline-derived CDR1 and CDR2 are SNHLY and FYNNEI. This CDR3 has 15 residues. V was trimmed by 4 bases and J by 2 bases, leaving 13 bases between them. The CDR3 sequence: CASSGGYPYTDTQYF. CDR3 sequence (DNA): TGTGCCAGCAGTGGGGGGTACCCGTACACAGATACGCAGTATTTT.

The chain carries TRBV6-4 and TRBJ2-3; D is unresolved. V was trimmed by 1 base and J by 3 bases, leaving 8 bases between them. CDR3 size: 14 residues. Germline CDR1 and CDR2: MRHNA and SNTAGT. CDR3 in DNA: TGTGCCAGCAGTGACTTCTCCGGGACAGATACGCAGTATTTT. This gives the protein CASSDFSGTDTQYF.

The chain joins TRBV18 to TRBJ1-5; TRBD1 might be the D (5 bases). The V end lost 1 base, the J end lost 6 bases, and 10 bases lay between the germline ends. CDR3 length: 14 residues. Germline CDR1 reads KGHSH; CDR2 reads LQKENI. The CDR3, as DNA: TGTGCCAGCTCACCACGGGTGGGGCTTCAGCCCCAGCATTTT. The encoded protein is CASSPRVGLQPQHF.

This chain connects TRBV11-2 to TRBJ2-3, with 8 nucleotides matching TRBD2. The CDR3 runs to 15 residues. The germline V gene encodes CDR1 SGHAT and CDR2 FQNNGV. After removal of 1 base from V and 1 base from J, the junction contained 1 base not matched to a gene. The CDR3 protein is CASSLAGGRTDTQYF. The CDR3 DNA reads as TGTGCCAGCAGCTTAGCGGGAGGGCGCACAGATACGCAGTATTTT.

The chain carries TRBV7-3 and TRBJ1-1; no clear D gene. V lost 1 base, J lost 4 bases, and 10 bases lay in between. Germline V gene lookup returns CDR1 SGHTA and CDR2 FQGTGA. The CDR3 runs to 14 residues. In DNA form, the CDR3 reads TGTGCCAGCAGCTTAAATGTAGCAAGCACTGAAGCTTTCTTT. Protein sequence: CASSLNVASTEAFF.

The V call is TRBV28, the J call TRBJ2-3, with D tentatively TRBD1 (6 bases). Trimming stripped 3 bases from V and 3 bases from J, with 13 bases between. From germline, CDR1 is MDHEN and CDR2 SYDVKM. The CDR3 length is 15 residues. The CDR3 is CASSFLRRGTDTQYF. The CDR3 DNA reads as TGTGCCAGCAGTTTTCTGAGAAGGGGGACAGATACGCAGTATTTT.

The chain's CDR3 is CASRGGNTIYF. The DNA for the CDR3 is TGCGCCAGCAGAGGTGGAAACACCATATATTTT. J is TRBJ1-3 and V is TRBV4-1; D is undetermined. This CDR3 spans 11 amino acids. Trimming cost V 6 bases and J 3 bases, with 3 bases left between them. The germline V gene has CDR1 MGHRA and CDR2 YSYEKL.

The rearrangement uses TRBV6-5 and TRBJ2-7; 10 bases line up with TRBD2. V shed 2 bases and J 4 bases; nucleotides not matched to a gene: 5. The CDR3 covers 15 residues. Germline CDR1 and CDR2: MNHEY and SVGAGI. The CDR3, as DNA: TGTGCCAGCAGTTACCAGCGGGGGGGCGGATACGAGCAGTACTTC. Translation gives CASSYQRGGGYEQYF.

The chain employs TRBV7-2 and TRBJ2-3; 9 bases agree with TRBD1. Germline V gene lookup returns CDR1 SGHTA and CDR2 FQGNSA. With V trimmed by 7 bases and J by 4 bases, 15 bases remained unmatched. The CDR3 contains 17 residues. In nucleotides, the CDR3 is TGTGCCAGCACCTCTAGGGCCCTGACAGGGGGAGCAGATACGCAGTATTTT. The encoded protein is CASTSRALTGGADTQYF.

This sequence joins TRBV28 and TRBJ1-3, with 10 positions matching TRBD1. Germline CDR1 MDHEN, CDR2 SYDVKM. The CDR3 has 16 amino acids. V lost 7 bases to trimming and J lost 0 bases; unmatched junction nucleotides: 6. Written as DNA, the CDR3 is TGTGCCAGCACGGGACAGGGGAGACTCTCTGGAAACACCATATATTTT. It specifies CASTGQGRLSGNTIYF. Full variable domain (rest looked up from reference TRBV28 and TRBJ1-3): DVKVTQSSRYLVKRTGEKVFLECVQDMDHENMFWYRQDPGLGLRLIYFSYDVKMKEKGDIPEGYSVSREKKERFSLILESASTNQTSMYLCASTGQGRLSGNTIYFGEGSWLTVV.

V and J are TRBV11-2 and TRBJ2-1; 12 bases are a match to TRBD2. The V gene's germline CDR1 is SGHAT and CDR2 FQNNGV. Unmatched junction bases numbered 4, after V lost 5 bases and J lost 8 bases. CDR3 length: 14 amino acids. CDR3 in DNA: TGTGCCAGCAGCCCTAGGACTAGCGGGGATGAGCAGTTCTTC. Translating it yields CASSPRTSGDEQFF.

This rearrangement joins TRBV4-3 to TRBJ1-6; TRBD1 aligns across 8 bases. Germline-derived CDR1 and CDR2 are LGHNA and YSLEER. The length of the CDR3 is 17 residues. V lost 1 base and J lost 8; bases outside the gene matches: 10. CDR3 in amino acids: CASSQALSQGAYSPLHF. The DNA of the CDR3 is TGCGCCAGCAGCCAAGCCCTCAGCCAGGGGGCTTATTCACCCCTCCACTTT.

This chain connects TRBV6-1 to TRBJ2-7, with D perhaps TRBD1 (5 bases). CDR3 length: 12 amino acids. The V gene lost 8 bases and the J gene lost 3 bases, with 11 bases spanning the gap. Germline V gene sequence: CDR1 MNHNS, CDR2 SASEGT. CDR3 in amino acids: CASEDRGYEQYF. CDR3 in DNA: TGTGCCAGCGAGGATAGGGGCTACGAGCAGTACTTC.

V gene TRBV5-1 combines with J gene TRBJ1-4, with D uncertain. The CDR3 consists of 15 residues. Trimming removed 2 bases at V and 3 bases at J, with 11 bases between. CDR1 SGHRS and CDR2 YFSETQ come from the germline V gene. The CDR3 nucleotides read TGCGCCAGCAGCTTAGAGGGCTATGCTAATGAAAAACTGTTTTTT. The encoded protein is CASSLEGYANEKLFF.

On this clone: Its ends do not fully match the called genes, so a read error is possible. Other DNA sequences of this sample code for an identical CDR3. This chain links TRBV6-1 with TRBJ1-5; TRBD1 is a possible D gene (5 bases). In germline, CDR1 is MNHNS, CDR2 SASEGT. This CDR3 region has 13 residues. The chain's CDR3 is CASSENRLQPQHF. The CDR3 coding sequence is TGCGCCAGCAGTGAGAACAGGCTACAGCCCCAGCATTTT.

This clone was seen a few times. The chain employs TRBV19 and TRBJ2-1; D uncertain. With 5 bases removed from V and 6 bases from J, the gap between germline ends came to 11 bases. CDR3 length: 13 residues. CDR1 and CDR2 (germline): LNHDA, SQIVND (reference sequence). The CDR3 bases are TGTGCCAGTAGTCCCAAGGGCCTCAATGAGCAGTTCTTC. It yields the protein CASSPKGLNEQFF.

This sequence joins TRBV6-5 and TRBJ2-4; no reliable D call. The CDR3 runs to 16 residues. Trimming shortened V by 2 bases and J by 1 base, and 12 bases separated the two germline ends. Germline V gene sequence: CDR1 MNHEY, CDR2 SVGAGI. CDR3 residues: CASSYAEPWAKNIQYF. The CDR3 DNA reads TGTGCCAGCAGTTACGCGGAGCCGTGGGCCAAAAACATTCAGTACTTC.